These T cell receptor beta chains were read from a single sample in a study of low-dose radiotherapy and immunotherapy resistance in tumors. Each CDR3 protein gets one entry after TCRdb re-called the reads with MiXCR. This repertoire shows about 64,000 distinct CDR3 sequences, about 26% found once; its top ten account for 6% to 7%. This sample comprised PBMCs, obtained before treatment. Receptors were obtained from a male donor with rectosigmoid adenocarcinoma. Both conserved end residues are part of each CDR3. A D gene is named only where the DNA matches it firmly. Only part of the rows carry a size: once, few, many, or a class if the clone is expanded.

clone size | J gene | V gene | D gene | CDR3 DNA | CDR3 protein
many | TRBJ2-5 | TRBV28 | TRBD1 | TGTGCCAGCAGCTGGACAGGGGGCCGGTTACAAGAGACCCAGTACTTC | CASSWTGGRLQETQYF
many | TRBJ2-4 | TRBV14 | TRBD2 | TGTGCCAGCAGCCAAGATTGGACTAGCGGGCCCCTGGCCAAAAACATTCAGTACTTC | CASSQDWTSGPLAKNIQYF
few | TRBJ2-5 | TRBV5-4 | NA | TGTGCCAGCAGCTTGGGGCCCACCCCGGAGACCCAGTACTTC | CASSLGPTPETQYF
many | TRBJ2-5 | TRBV3-1 | TRBD2 | TGTGCCAGCAGCCAAGGCCGGCGGGGGGTTCGAGAGACCCAGTACTTC | CASSQGRRGVRETQYF
NA | TRBJ2-3 | TRBV6-1 | NA | TGTGCCAGCAGAGACTTAGCGGAAAGCACAGTTACGCAGTATTTT | CASRDLAESTVTQYF
many | TRBJ2-6 | TRBV28 | NA | TGTGCCAGCAGTTTAGTCAGGCCCTCTGGGGCCAACGTCCTGACTTTC | CASSLVRPSGANVLTF
many | TRBJ1-1 | TRBV14 | NA | TGTGCCAGCATGGGGATCATAAACACTGAAGCTTTCTTT | CASMGIINTEAFF
many | TRBJ1-1 | TRBV5-1 | NA | TGCGCCAGCAGCCCTGGTTATGGGGAGACGCGGAACACTGAAGCTTTCTTT | CASSPGYGETRNTEAFF
many | TRBJ1-2 | TRBV7-9 | NA | TGTGCCAGCAGCTTAGGACAGGAAGGCTACACCTTC | CASSLGQEGYTF
many | TRBJ2-1 | TRBV7-8 | TRBD2 | TGTGCCAGCAGCTTATCGGGACTAGCGGGGGATGATGAGCAGTTCTTC | CASSLSGLAGDDEQFF
NA | TRBJ1-3 | TRBV12-3/TRBV12-4 | NA | TGTGCCAGCAGCATCAGGGGAGGAAACACCATATATTTT | CASSIRGGNTIYF
many | TRBJ2-4 | TRBV6-2/TRBV6-3 | TRBD2 | TGTGCCAGCAGCGTGGGAGCGGGAAGAGGCATTCAGTACTTC | CASSVGAGRGIQYF
many | TRBJ2-3 | TRBV20-1 | NA | TGCAGTGCTAGAGACCCCGGGGGCATAGGGGATACGCAGTATTTT | CSARDPGGIGDTQYF
NA | TRBJ2-1 | TRBV10-3 | TRBD2 | TGTGCCATCAGCACCGGGACTAGCGGTTACAATGAGCAGTTCTTC | CAISTGTSGYNEQFF
many | TRBJ1-6 | TRBV18 | TRBD1 | TGTGCCAGCTCACCACGTTCTTCGGCGGGACAGGGGGCTTCACCCCTCCACTTT | CASSPRSSAGQGASPLHF
many | TRBJ2-3 | TRBV5-4 | NA | TGTGCCAGCAGCGCCGACGGTGGAGGAACAGATACGCAGTATTTT | CASSADGGGTDTQYF
many | TRBJ2-3 | TRBV7-2 | TRBD2 | TGTGCCAGCAGCTTAGCGCGCGGGGGGTATTCAGATACGCAGTATTTT | CASSLARGGYSDTQYF
NA | TRBJ1-1 | TRBV5-5 | TRBD1 | TGTGCCAGCAGCTTGGCCCAGGGGGCGAAGACTGAAGCTTTCTTT | CASSLAQGAKTEAFF
NA | TRBJ1-5 | TRBV12-3/TRBV12-4 | NA | TGTGCCAGCAGTACAGGGTTTCAGCCCCAGCATTTT | CASSTGFQPQHF
few | TRBJ1-2 | TRBV30 | TRBD1 | TGTGCCTGGGGAAGGCAGGGGGTTTCGCCCTCTAACTATGGCTACACCTTC | CAWGRQGVSPSNYGYTF
many | TRBJ2-7 | TRBV13 | TRBD2 | TGTGCCAGCAGCCGGAAGCCGGGACTAGCGGGGTTAAGCTCCTACGAGCAGTACTTC | CASSRKPGLAGLSSYEQYF
many | TRBJ1-3 | TRBV11-3 | NA | TGTGCCAGCAGCTTAGATCAATCGGGCAGCAACTCTGGAAACACCATATATTTT | CASSLDQSGSNSGNTIYF
NA | TRBJ2-7 | TRBV10-3 | NA | TGTGCCGTCGGCCGGGCAGGGGTTGACGAGCAGTACTTC | CAVGRAGVDEQYF
many | TRBJ1-2 | TRBV28 | NA | TGTGCCAGCAGTTCCCAAGGGACCAGTGGCTACACCTTC | CASSSQGTSGYTF
many | TRBJ1-5 | TRBV15 | NA | TGTGCCACCAGCAGTGGACACGGGCGTCAGCCCCAGCATTTT | CATSSGHGRQPQHF
many | TRBJ2-3 | TRBV7-7 | TRBD1 | TGTGCTAGCAGCCCGACAGGGAAAGTGGCAGATACGCAGTATTTT | CASSPTGKVADTQYF
few | TRBJ2-1 | TRBV13 | NA | TGTGCCAGCGGGGGACTTGAGCAGTTCTTC | CASGGLEQFF
many | TRBJ2-2 | TRBV29-1 | TRBD2 | TGCAGCGTGCGGGGGGATGCCGGGGAGCTGTTTTTT | CSVRGDAGELFF
many | TRBJ2-7 | TRBV28 | TRBD2 | TGTGCAATCCCGCGCGGGAGCTCCTACGAGCAGTACTTC | CAIPRGSSYEQYF
many | TRBJ2-7 | TRBV29-1 | NA | TGCAGCGTTCTGAGGACAGGGGCCCCGGGGGGGGAGCAGTACTTC | CSVLRTGAPGGEQYF
many | TRBJ2-3 | TRBV5-1 | TRBD1 | TGCGCCAGCAGCTTAACCGGGACAGGGGGCACAGATACGCAGTATTTT | CASSLTGTGGTDTQYF
NA | TRBJ2-2 | TRBV28 | TRBD2 | TGTGCCAGCAGTTTTTCGGGAGGGCCGAGCACCGGGGAGCTGTTTTTT | CASSFSGGPSTGELFF
many | TRBJ1-5 | TRBV6-6 | NA | TGTGCCAGCAGTTGGACCCAGGGAAATCAGCCCCAGCATTTT | CASSWTQGNQPQHF
NA | TRBJ2-7 | TRBV12-3/TRBV12-4 | NA | TGTGCCAGCAGTTTAGCACCGGCTCGGGCAGTCTTC | CASSLAPARAVF
many | TRBJ1-1 | TRBV19 | NA | TGTGCCAGTAGTCCGGACAGATACACTGAAGCTTTCTTT | CASSPDRYTEAFF
many | TRBJ1-5 | TRBV18 | NA | TGTGCCAGCAGCCCCGGGGGGTATAGCAATCAGCCCCAGCATTTT | CASSPGGYSNQPQHF
NA | TRBJ2-5 | TRBV28 | TRBD2 | TGTGCCAGCAGTCCGACTAGCGGGAGAGCAGAGACCCAGTACTTC | CASSPTSGRAETQYF
many | TRBJ2-1 | TRBV28 | TRBD1 | TGTGCCAGCAGCCCCGGGACAGGGTCGTTTGAGCAGTTCTTC | CASSPGTGSFEQFF
many | TRBJ2-3 | TRBV10-3 | NA | TGTGCCATCAGTGTGTCGGATACGCAGTATTTT | CAISVSDTQYF
many | TRBJ2-1 | TRBV5-1 | NA | TGCGCCAGCAGCTTTAATCAGAATGAGCAGTTCTTC | CASSFNQNEQFF
NA | TRBJ2-7 | TRBV6-5 | TRBD1 | TGTGCCAGCAGTTACGGGCGACAGGGCGGCGAGCAGTACTTC | CASSYGRQGGEQYF
many | TRBJ2-7 | TRBV2 | NA | TGTGCCACCATGAACCCAGGGGGGGTGAGCTACGAGCAGTACTTC | CATMNPGGVSYEQYF
NA | TRBJ2-2 | TRBV12-3/TRBV12-4 | TRBD1 | TGTGCCAGCAGTCCAACTCCGGGACAGGGTACCGGGGAGCTGTTTTTT | CASSPTPGQGTGELFF
many | TRBJ1-5 | TRBV28 | TRBD1 | TGTGCCGGAGCCCGGGACAGGCTTCTGGGCAATCAGCCCCAGCATTTT | CAGARDRLLGNQPQHF
many | TRBJ2-2 | TRBV7-3 | TRBD1 | TGTGCCAGCAGCTCCTCGACAGGGGGCACCGGGGAGCTGTTTTTT | CASSSSTGGTGELFF
once | TRBJ2-2 | TRBV20-1 | NA | TGCAGTGCTGGGCCCCGGGTCGACCGAGAGCTGTTTTTT | CSAGPRVDRELFF